The clone carrying this T cell receptor beta chain was counted only a few times. This specimen belongs to a study of T-cell reconstitution after alpha-beta-depleted transplantation in children. Using unique molecular identifiers, the investigators prepared the TCRbeta library. TCRdb reanalysed the PCR reads using MiXCR and keeps one entry per CDR3 protein. This table has about 600,000 distinct CDR3 sequences, about 10% appearing once. J gave up 4 bases and V 4 bases, and 11 bases lay outside the gene matches. The germline V gene encodes CDR1 MGHDK and CDR2 SYGVNS. The CDR3 loop spans 16 amino acids. The source material was PBMCs from the stem cell graft donor, sampled from the stem cell graft. The receptor was isolated from a human donor who donated a stem cell graft to a child with acute myeloid leukemia. The chain has TRBV25-1 and TRBJ1-1, with 8 bases matching TRBD1. CDR3 amino acids: CASSVLGQGGGTEAFF. The CDR3 DNA follows: TGTGCCAGCAGTGTTCTAGGACAGGGCGGGGGCACTGAAGCTTTCTTT.